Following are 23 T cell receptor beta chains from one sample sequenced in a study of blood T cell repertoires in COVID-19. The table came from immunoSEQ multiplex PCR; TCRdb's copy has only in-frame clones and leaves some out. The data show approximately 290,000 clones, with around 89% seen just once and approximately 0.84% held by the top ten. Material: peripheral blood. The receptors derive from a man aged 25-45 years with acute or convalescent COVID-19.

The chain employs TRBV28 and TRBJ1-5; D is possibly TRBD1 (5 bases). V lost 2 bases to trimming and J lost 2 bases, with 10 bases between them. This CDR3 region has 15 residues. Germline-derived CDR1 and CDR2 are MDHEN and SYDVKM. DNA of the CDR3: TGTGCCAGCAGTTTAGGGGCGATTGGCAATCAGCCCCAGCATTTT. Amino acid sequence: CASSLGAIGNQPQHF.

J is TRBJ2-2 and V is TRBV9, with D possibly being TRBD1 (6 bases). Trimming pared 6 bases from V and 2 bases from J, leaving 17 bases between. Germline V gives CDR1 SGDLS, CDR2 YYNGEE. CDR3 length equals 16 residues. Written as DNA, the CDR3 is TGTGCCAGCACCCCTAAGACAGGAAGCAACACCGGGGAGCTGTTTTTT. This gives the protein CASTPKTGSNTGELFF. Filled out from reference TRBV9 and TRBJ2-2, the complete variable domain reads DSGVTQTPKHLITATGQRVTLRCSPRSGDLSVYWYQQSLDQGLQFLIQYYNGEERAKGNILERFSAQQFPDLHSELNLSSLELGDSALYFCASTPKTGSNTGELFFGEGSRLTVL.

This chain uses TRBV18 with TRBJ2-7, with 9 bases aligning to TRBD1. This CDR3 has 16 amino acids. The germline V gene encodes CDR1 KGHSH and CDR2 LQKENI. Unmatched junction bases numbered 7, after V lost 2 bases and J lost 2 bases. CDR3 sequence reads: CASSPTWTGETYEQYF. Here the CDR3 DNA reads TGTGCCAGCTCACCAACATGGACAGGGGAGACCTACGAGCAGTACTTC.

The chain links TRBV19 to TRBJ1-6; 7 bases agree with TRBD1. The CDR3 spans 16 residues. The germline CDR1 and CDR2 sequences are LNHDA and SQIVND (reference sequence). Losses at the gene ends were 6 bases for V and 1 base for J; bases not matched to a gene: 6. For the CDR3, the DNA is TGTGCCAGTAGGCCGCTACAGGGGTCCTATAATTCACCCCTCCACTTT. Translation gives CASRPLQGSYNSPLHF.

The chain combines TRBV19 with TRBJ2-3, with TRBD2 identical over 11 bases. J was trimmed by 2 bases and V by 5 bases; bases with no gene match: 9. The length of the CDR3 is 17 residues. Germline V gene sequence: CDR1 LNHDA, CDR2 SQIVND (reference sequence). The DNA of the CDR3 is TGTGCCAGTAGTCCGCGAGGTAGCGGGAGGGCCACAGATACGCAGTATTTT. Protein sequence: CASSPRGSGRATDTQYF.

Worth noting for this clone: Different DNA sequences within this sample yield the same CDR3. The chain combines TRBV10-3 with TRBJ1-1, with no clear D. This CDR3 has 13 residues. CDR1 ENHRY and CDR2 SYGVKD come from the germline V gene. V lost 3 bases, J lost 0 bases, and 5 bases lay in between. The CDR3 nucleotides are TGTGCCATCAGTGATCGGGTGAACACTGAAGCTTTCTTT. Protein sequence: CAISDRVNTEAFF.

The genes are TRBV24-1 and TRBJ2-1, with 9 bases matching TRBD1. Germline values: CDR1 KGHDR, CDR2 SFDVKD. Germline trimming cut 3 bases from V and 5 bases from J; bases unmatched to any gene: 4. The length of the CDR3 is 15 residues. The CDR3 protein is CATSDPGQGNNEQFF. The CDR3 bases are TGTGCCACCAGTGATCCGGGACAGGGAAACAATGAGCAGTTCTTC.

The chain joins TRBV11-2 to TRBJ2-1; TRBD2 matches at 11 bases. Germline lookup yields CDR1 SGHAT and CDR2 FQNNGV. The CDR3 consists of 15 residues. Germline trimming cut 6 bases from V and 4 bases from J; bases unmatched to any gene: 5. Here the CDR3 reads CASRLGTSGYNEQFF. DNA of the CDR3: TGTGCCAGCAGGCTTGGGACTAGCGGATACAATGAGCAGTTCTTC.

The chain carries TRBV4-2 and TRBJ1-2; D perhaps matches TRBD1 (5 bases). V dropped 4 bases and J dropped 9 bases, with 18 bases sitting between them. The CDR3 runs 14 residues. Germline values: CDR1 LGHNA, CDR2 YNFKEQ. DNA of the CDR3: TGTGCCAGCAGCCCTCTGGACACTTTACCCAGCTACACCTTC. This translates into CASSPLDTLPSYTF.

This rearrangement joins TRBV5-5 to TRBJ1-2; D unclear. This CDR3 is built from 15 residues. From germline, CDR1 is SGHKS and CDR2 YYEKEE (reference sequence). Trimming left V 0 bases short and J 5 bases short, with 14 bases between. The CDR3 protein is CASSLAAAGGYGYTF. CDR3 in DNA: TGTGCCAGCAGCTTGGCGGCAGCCGGAGGTTATGGCTACACCTTC.

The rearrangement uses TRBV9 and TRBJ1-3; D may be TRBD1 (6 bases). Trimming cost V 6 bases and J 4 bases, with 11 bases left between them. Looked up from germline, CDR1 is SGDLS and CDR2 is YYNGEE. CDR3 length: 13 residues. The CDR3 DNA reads TGTGCCAGCAATGGGGGGGCCGGAAACACCATATATTTT. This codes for CASNGGAGNTIYF.

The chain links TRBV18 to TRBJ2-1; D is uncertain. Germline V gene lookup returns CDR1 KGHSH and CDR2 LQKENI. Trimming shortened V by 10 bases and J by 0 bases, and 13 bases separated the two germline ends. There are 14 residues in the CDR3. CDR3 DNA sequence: TGTGCCACCAAGCAGGAACCCTCCTACAATGAGCAGTTCTTC. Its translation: CATKQEPSYNEQFF.

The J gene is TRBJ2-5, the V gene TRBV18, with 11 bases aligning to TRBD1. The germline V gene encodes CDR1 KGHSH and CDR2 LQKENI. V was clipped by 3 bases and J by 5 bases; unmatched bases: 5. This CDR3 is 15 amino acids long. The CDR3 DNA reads TGTGCCAGCTCACCGGACAGGGGGCGAGGGGAGACCCAGTACTTC. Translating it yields CASSPDRGRGETQYF.

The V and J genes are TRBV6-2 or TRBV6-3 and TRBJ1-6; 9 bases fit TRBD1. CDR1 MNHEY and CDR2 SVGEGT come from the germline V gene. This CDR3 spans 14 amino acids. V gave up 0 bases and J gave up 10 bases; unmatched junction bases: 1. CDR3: CASSYSGQGSPLHF. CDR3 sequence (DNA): TGTGCCAGCAGTTACTCGGGACAGGGCTCACCCCTCCACTTT.

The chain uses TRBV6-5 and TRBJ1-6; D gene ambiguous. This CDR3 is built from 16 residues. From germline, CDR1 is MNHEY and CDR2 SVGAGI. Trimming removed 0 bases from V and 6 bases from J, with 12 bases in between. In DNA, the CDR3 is TGTGCCAGCAGTTACTCGTTTCGGGTAGCTAATTCACCCCTCCACTTT. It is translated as CASSYSFRVANSPLHF.

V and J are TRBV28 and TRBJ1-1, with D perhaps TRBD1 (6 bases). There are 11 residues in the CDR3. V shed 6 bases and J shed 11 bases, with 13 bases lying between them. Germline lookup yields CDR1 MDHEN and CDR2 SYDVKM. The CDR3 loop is CASSLNRVAFF. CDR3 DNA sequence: TGTGCCAGCAGCCTTAACAGGGTTGCTTTCTTT.

The chain's CDR3 is CSVEEPRGRSGYTF. CDR3 bases: TGCAGCGTTGAAGAACCCAGGGGGCGATCTGGCTACACCTTC. This chain links TRBV29-1 with TRBJ1-2; 8 nucleotides align to TRBD1. Germline CDR1 reads SQVTM; CDR2 reads ANQGSEA. With V trimmed by 0 bases and J by 7 bases, 7 bases remained unmatched. The CDR3 covers 14 residues.

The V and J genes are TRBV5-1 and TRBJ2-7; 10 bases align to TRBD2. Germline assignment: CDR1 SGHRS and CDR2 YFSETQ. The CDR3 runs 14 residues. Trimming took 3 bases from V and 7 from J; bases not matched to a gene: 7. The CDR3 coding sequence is TGCGCCAGCAGCTCGACTAGCGGGTCTTGGGAGCAGTACTTC. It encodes CASSSTSGSWEQYF.

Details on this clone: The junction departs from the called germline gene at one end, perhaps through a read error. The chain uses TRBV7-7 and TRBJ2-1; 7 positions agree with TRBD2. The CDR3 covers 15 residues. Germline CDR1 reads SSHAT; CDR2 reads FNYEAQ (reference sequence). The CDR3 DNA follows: TGTGCTAGCAGCTTAGGGAGGGAGAGAGGTAATGAGCAGTTCTTC. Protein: CASSLGRERGNEQFF.

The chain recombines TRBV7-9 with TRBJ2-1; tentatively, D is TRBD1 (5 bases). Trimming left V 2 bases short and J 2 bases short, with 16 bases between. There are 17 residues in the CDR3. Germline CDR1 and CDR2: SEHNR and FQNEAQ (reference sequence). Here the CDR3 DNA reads TGTGCCAGCAGCTTATCACTTGACAGTGAGGCCTACAATGAGCAGTTCTTC. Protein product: CASSLSLDSEAYNEQFF.

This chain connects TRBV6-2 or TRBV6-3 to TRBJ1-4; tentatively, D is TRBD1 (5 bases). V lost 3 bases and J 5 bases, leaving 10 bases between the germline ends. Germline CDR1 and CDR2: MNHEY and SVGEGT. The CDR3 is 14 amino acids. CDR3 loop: CASSYRQGNEKLFF. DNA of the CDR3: TGTGCCAGCAGTTATAGGCAGGGCAATGAAAAACTGTTTTTT.

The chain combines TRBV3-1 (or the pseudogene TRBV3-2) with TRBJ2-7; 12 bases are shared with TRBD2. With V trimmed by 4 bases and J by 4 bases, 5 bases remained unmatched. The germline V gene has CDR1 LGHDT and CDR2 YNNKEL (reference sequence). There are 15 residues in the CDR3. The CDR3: CASSLRTSGVYEQYF. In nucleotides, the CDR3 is TGTGCCAGCAGCCTGAGGACTAGCGGGGTGTACGAGCAGTACTTC.

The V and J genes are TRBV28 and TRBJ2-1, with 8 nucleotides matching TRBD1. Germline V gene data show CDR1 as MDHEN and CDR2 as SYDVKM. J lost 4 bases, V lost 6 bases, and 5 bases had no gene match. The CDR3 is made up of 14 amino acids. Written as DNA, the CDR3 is TGTGCCAGCAGCCGGACAGGGTTGTACAATGAGCAGTTCTTC. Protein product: CASSRTGLYNEQFF.